One and the same sample provided the 6 T cell receptor beta chains below, sequenced in a study of blood T cell repertoires in COVID-19. Only in-frame clones appear in the TCRdb table, and some are missing; sequencing was by immunoSEQ multiplex PCR. This sample has 50,000 to 70,000 clones; 90% occur once, and the top ten carry around 14%. Sequencing was carried out using peripheral blood. These receptor sequences come from a human donor with active COVID-19. The donor label of this sample is uncertain.

The chain carries TRBV10-3 and TRBJ1-2; the D gene is possibly TRBD1 (6 bases). The germline V gene encodes CDR1 ENHRY and CDR2 SYGVKD. V was shortened by 8 bases and J by 2 bases, with 12 bases between the two germline ends. The CDR3 length is 13 residues. CDR3 in amino acids: CAIRQAVNYGYTF. The CDR3 DNA is TGTGCCATCCGACAGGCGGTGAACTATGGCTACACCTTC.

On this clone: This sample includes further DNA sequences coding for the same CDR3. J is TRBJ2-5 and V is TRBV5-1; D possibly corresponds to TRBD2 (6 bases). This CDR3 comprises 14 residues. The V end lost 0 bases, the J end lost 0 bases, and 6 bases lay between the germline ends. Germline CDR1 SGHRS, CDR2 YFSETQ. CDR3 DNA: TGCGCCAGCAGCTTGGGGACTAACCAAGAGACCCAGTACTTC. It is translated as CASSLGTNQETQYF. The full variable domain, in which reference TRBV5-1 and TRBJ2-5 provide the parts outside the CDR3, is KAGVTQTPRYLIKTRGQQVTLSCSPISGHRSVSWYQQTPGQGLQFLFEYFSETQRNKGNFPGRFSGRQFSNSRSEMNVSTLELGDSALYLCASSLGTNQETQYFGPGTRLLVL.

The DNA for the CDR3 is TGCAGCGTTGATACGGGGGGCAGGAACGAGCAGTACTTC. Translation gives CSVDTGGRNEQYF. The V gene is TRBV29-1, the J gene TRBJ2-7; possible D gene TRBD2, 7 bases. This CDR3 spans 13 amino acids. Germline V lookup: CDR1 SQVTM, CDR2 ANQGSEA. V was pared by 3 bases and J by 5 bases, with 14 bases between.

V usage is TRBV15 and J usage is TRBJ1-5; unclear D gene. The CDR3 runs to 15 residues. Germline CDR1 and CDR2: LNHNV and YYDKDF (reference sequence). V was cut by 3 bases and J by 4 bases, with 13 bases left in between. The CDR3 region is CATSSTTGRNQPQHF. The CDR3 DNA sequence: TGTGCCACCAGCAGCACGACGGGTAGAAATCAGCCCCAGCATTTT.

V is TRBV5-1 and J is TRBJ1-4, with TRBD1 matching over 8 bases. The CDR3 extends over 14 amino acids. The V and J ends lost 2 bases and 4 bases, in that order; junction bases with no gene match: 1. CDR1 and CDR2 from the germline V gene are SGHRS and YFSETQ. The CDR3 DNA reads TGCGCCAGCAGCTTAACAGGGGGTAATGAAAAACTGTTTTTT. Translated: CASSLTGGNEKLFF. The whole variable domain, filled in from reference TRBV5-1 and TRBJ1-4, reads KAGVTQTPRYLIKTRGQQVTLSCSPISGHRSVSWYQQTPGQGLQFLFEYFSETQRNKGNFPGRFSGRQFSNSRSEMNVSTLELGDSALYLCASSLTGGNEKLFFGSGTQLSVL.

V is TRBV15 and J is TRBJ1-1; 7 bases are a match to TRBD1. Losses at the gene ends were 3 bases for V and 0 bases for J; bases not matched to a gene: 4. This CDR3 spans 15 amino acids. CDR1 is LNHNV and CDR2 is YYDKDF in the germline V gene (reference sequence). The CDR3 sequence: CATSSRDSLNTEAFF. CDR3 bases: TGTGCCACCAGCAGTCGGGACAGCCTGAACACTGAAGCTTTCTTT.